The rows below give T cell receptor beta chains drawn from one sample of a study of T-cell reconstitution after alpha-beta-depleted transplantation in children. TCRdb re-derived calls from the PCR reads in MiXCR, one entry per CDR3 protein. The sample yields approximately 510,000 distinct CDR3 sequences, around 18% seen once. The sample in question was PBMCs from the stem cell graft donor, obtained from the stem cell graft. The receptors here all came from a human donor who donated a stem cell graft to a child with acute lymphoblastic leukemia. Each CDR3 is given with its conserved first and last residue. Expanded clones are given a class, and other clones once, few, many or no size at all.

V,J,size,CDR3
TRBV12-3/TRBV12-4,TRBJ2-1,few,CASSLSGRAGGPFLYNEQFF
TRBV12-3/TRBV12-4,TRBJ1-1,few,CASSPDRGQAEAFF
TRBV4-1,TRBJ2-1,few,CASSQEWGSSYNEQFF
TRBV12-3/TRBV12-4,TRBJ1-1,many,CASSLGMNTEAFF
TRBV5-1,TRBJ2-7,.,CASESGTGVYEQYF
TRBV10-3,TRBJ2-1,.,CARDPGLADYNEQFF
TRBV29-1,TRBJ2-5,few,CSVEGSLGQETQYF
TRBV27,TRBJ1-6,few,CASRTSTYNSPLHF
TRBV7-9,TRBJ2-1,few,CASSLADRAHEQFF
TRBV20-1,TRBJ1-1,.,CSAFAGGIVNTEAFF
TRBV27,TRBJ2-1,many,CASSLKGASGRANEQFF
TRBV29-1,TRBJ2-7,.,CSVSSGKVEQYF
TRBV7-9,TRBJ2-7,few,CASEGKTGSGYEQYF
TRBV3-1,TRBJ2-7,.,CASSHGGDEQYF
TRBV15,TRBJ1-5,.,CATSGGQSSNQPQHF
TRBV5-1,TRBJ1-2,.,CASSLEGVGYTF
TRBV19,TRBJ1-5,.,CASTTGGANQPQHF
TRBV5-1,TRBJ2-1,few,CASSYVAGGPGNEQFF
TRBV7-3,TRBJ2-1,.,CASSPYGGSPSSYNEQFF
TRBV9,TRBJ2-7,few,CASSVAGLAGLEQYF
TRBV7-8,TRBJ1-6,.,CASSLVPLDSLNSPLHF
TRBV7-8,TRBJ1-5,.,CASNAGLNQPQHF
TRBV20-1,TRBJ2-7,.,CSASSAWTSGTYEQYF
TRBV11-2,TRBJ2-1,.,CASSRQLTSGPNEQFF
TRBV20-1,TRBJ2-5,.,CSAHPFGGGETQYF
TRBV29-1,TRBJ2-7,.,CSVAMGQAISYEQYF
TRBV5-1,TRBJ2-5,.,CASSLRSGSGETQYF
TRBV5-6,TRBJ2-7,few,CASSLESGRPPYEQYF
TRBV12-3/TRBV12-4,TRBJ2-2,.,CASSSSGRVTGELFF
TRBV7-2,TRBJ2-5,few,CASSLGPPGPLETQYF
TRBV6-2/TRBV6-3,TRBJ2-2,.,CATRLAGVTGELFF
TRBV5-5,TRBJ2-4,few,CASSLVLAKNIQYF
TRBV5-1,TRBJ2-3,.,CASSVWGRHTDTQYF
TRBV7-3,TRBJ1-1,.,CASSRGTGSQAFF
TRBV10-2,TRBJ2-1,.,CASRDSGYNEQFF
TRBV7-9,TRBJ2-7,.,CASSLLRSRRNEQYF
TRBV5-1,TRBJ2-5,few,CASSSTGKTGLGTQYF